The clone carrying this T cell receptor beta chain was seen at least ten times. Its antigen remains unidentified. These data come from a study of T cells after yellow fever vaccination. TCRdb reprocessed the 5' RACE reads via MiXCR and lists one record per CDR3 protein. This table holds over 110,000 distinct CDR3 sequences, 7% to 9% found once. Deletions cut 5 bases from V and 3 bases from J, with 9 bases between. The CDR3 contains 13 residues. Germline CDR1 and CDR2: SGHTA and FQGNSA. Study results and limitations: Clones that expanded after primary vaccination mostly reappeared after the booster (over 95% CD4, 88% CD8).

The V gene is TRBV7-2, the J gene TRBJ2-3; the D gene is possibly TRBD1 (6 bases). The TCR comes from a man between 25 and 39 years old who received the YFV17D yellow fever vaccine. The specimen comprised CD4+ T cells sorted from PBMCs, sampled 5 days after the yellow fever booster vaccination. This CDR3 is CASSDGQTDTQYF. CDR3 in DNA: TGTGCCAGCAGCGACGGACAGACAGATACGCAGTATTTT.